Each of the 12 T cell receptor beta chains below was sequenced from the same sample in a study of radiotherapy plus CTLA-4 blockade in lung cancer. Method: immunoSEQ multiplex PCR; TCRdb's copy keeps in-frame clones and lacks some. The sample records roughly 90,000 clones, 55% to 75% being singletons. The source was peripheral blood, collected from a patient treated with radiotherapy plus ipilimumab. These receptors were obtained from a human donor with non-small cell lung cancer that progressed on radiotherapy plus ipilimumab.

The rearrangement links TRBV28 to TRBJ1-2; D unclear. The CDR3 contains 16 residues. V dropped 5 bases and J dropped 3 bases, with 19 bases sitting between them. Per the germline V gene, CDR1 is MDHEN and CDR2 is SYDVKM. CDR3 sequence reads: CASSPFSGNIYYGYTF. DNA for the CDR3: TGTGCCAGCAGTCCATTCTCCGGGAATATTTACTATGGCTACACCTTC.

CDR3 amino acids: CASSDTGGRPGELFF. The CDR3 bases are TGTGCCAGCAGCGATACGGGGGGCCGGCCCGGGGAGCTGTTTTTT. This rearrangement joins TRBV6-4 to TRBJ2-2; weak D call: TRBD2 (7 bases). CDR1 and CDR2 from the germline V gene are MRHNA and SNTAGT. Trimming shortened V by 6 bases and J by 6 bases, and 17 bases separated the two germline ends. The CDR3 consists of 15 residues.

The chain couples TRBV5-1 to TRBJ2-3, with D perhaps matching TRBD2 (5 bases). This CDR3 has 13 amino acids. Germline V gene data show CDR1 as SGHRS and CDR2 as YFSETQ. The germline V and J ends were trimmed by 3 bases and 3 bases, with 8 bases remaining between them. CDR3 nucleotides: TGCGCCAGCAGCTCGGGGAGTACAGATACGCAGTATTTT. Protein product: CASSSGSTDTQYF.

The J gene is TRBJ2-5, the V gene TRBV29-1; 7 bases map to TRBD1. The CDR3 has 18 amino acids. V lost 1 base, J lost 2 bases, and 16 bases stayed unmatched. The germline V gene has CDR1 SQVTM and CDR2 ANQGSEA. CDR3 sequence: CSVEGLFPGTAEQETQYF. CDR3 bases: TGCAGCGTTGAAGGCCTCTTTCCTGGGACAGCAGAACAAGAGACCCAGTACTTC. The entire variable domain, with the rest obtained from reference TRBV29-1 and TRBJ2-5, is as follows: SAVISQKPSRDICQRGTSLTIQCQVDSQVTMMFWYRQQPGQSLTLIATANQGSEATYESGFVIDKFPISRPNLTFSTLTVSNMSPEDSSIYLCSVEGLFPGTAEQETQYFGPGTRLLVL.

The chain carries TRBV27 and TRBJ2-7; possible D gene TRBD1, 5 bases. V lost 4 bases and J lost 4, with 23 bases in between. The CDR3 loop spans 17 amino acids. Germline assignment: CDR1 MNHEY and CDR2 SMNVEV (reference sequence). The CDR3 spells CASSSRAGQGGRYEQYF. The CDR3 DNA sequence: TGTGCCAGCAGTTCCCGAGCCGGGCAGGGCGGAAGATACGAGCAGTACTTC.

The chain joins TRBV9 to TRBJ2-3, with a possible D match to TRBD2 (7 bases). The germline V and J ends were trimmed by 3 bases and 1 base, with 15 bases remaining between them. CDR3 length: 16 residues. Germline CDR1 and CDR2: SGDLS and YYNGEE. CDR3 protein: CASSAGAGDGTDTQYF. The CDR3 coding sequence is TGTGCCAGCAGCGCGGGGGCGGGGGATGGCACAGATACGCAGTATTTT.

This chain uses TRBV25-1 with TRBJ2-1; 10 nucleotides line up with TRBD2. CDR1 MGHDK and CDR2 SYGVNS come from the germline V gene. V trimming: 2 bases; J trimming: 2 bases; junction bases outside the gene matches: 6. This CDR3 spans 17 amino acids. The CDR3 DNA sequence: TGTGCCAGCAGTGAAATCCCTAGCGGGGGAGCCTACAATGAGCAGTTCTTC. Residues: CASSEIPSGGAYNEQFF.

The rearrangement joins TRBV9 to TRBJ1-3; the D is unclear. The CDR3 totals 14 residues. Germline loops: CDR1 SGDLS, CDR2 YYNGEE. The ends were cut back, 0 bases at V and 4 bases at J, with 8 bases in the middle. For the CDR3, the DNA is TGTGCCAGCAGCGTAGAAGGGAGCGGAAACACCATATATTTT. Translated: CASSVEGSGNTIYF.

The CDR3 DNA follows: TGTGCCAGCGCCCCCGGGACTAGTGGTAATGAGCAGTTCTTC. Protein product: CASAPGTSGNEQFF. V usage is TRBV27 and J usage is TRBJ2-1; 8 bases are a match to TRBD2. Per the germline V gene, CDR1 is MNHEY and CDR2 is SMNVEV (reference sequence). J lost 7 bases, V lost 8 bases, and 10 bases had no gene match. The CDR3 sequence is 14 residues long.

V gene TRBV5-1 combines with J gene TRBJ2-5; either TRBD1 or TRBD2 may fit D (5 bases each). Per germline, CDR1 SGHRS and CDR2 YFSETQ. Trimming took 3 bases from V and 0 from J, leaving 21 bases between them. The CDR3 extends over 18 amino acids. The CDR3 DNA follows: TGCGCCAGCAGCTCACACCCCGCCAGGGCGGGCTACCAAGAGACCCAGTACTTC. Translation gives CASSSHPARAGYQETQYF.

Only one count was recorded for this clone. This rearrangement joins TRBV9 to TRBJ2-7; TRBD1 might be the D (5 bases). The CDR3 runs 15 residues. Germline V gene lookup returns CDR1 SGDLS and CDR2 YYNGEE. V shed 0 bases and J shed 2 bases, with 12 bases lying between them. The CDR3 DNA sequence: TGTGCCAGCAGCGTAGGGCGGAGCAGGGCCTACGAGCAGTACTTC. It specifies CASSVGRSRAYEQYF.

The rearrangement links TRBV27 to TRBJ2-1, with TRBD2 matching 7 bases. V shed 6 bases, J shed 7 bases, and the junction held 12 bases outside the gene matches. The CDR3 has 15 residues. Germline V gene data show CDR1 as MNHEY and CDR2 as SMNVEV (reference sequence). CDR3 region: CASSQGAGVGNEQFF. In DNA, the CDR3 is TGTGCCAGCAGCCAAGGGGCGGGAGTGGGGAATGAGCAGTTCTTC.